A single sample is the source of the 22 T cell receptor beta chains below, sequenced in a study of sequential checkpoint blockade in melanoma. The method was immunoSEQ multiplex PCR; TCRdb's version includes in-frame clones alone and lacks a portion of them. The table has a few thousand clones, roughly two fifths seen once. The treatment was: randomized to nivolumab then ipilimumab (arm A) or the reverse (arm B). This material consisted of tumor tissue (inferred from file names), taken from a patient given nivolumab and ipilimumab in sequence. These receptors were obtained from a human donor with melanoma.

This chain uses TRBV28 with TRBJ1-4, with D possibly being TRBD1 (5 bases). The CDR3 extends over 15 amino acids. Germline V lookup: CDR1 MDHEN, CDR2 SYDVKM. The ends were cut back, 5 bases at V and 4 bases at J, with 14 bases in the middle. The CDR3 DNA sequence: TGTGCCAGCAGTGATCGGACACCCGTTAATGAAAAACTGTTTTTT. It encodes CASSDRTPVNEKLFF.

This clone was seen more than once but under ten times. CDR3 nucleotide sequence: TGTGCCAGCAGCTTAGAGTACACAGGGCTTGGAGACACTGAAGCTTTCTTT. Translated, it gives CASSLEYTGLGDTEAFF. V is TRBV11-3 and J is TRBJ1-1; D might be TRBD1 (6 bases). Per the germline V gene, CDR1 is SGHNT and CDR2 is YENEEA. Trimming stripped 0 bases from V and 3 bases from J, with 17 bases between. The length of the CDR3 is 17 residues.

This clone was picked up a small number of times. This rearrangement joins TRBV19 to TRBJ2-1; no firm D call. The V end was cut by 4 bases, the J end by 9 bases, with 10 bases between. Germline V CDR1 and CDR2: LNHDA, SQIVND (reference sequence). This CDR3 is built from 12 residues. CDR3 amino acids: CASSTLAREQFF. CDR3 bases: TGTGCCAGTAGTACCTTAGCCCGTGAGCAGTTCTTC. Full variable domain (outside the CDR3, taken from reference TRBV19 and TRBJ2-1): DGGITQSPKYLFRKEGQNVTLSCEQNLNHDAMYWYRQDPGQGLRLIYYSQIVNDFQKGDIAEGYSVSREKKESFPLTVTSAQKNPTAFYLCASSTLAREQFFGPGTRLTVL.

By proportion, this clone is large (0.1 to 1%). This sequence joins TRBV5-1 and TRBJ2-7; 13 nucleotides align to TRBD2. With V trimmed by 3 bases and J by 3 bases, 9 bases remained unmatched. The CDR3 totals 17 residues. Germline CDR1 is SGHRS and CDR2 is YFSETQ. CDR3: CASSSLAGGPVIYEQYF. CDR3 DNA sequence: TGCGCCAGCAGCTCACTAGCGGGAGGGCCGGTGATCTACGAGCAGTACTTC.

This clone was observed a few times. This rearrangement joins TRBV10-3 to TRBJ1-5; a weak D match, TRBD1 (6 bases). CDR3 length: 14 amino acids. Germline CDR1 reads ENHRY; CDR2 reads SYGVKD. Trimming took off 8 bases at V and 6 bases at J, with 17 bases between the two ends. Here the CDR3 reads CAISGGGAGQPQHF. The CDR3 nucleotides read TGTGCCATCTCCGGGGGGGGCGCGGGTCAGCCCCAGCATTTT.

The gene calls are TRBV5-1 and TRBJ2-1, with D perhaps assigned TRBD1 or TRBD2 (6 bases each). With 4 bases removed from V and 6 bases from J, the gap between germline ends came to 14 bases. The CDR3 covers 14 residues. The germline CDR1 and CDR2 sequences are SGHRS and YFSETQ. CDR3 region: CASSPGAGRNEQFF. CDR3 nucleotide sequence: TGCGCCAGCAGCCCGGGGGCAGGGCGCAATGAGCAGTTCTTC.

The V call is TRBV14, the J call TRBJ2-2; 7 nucleotides line up with TRBD1. The ends lost 4 bases at V and 0 bases at J; junction bases unmatched: 5. Per the germline V gene, CDR1 is SGHDN and CDR2 is FVKESK. The CDR3 runs 16 residues. CDR3 in amino acids: CASSPDRAPNTGELFF. Here the CDR3 DNA reads TGTGCCAGCAGCCCAGACAGGGCCCCGAACACCGGGGAGCTGTTTTTT.

The chain carries TRBV19 and TRBJ2-5; a weak D match, TRBD2 (6 bases). CDR3 length: 13 residues. V was pared by 3 bases and J by 4 bases, with 9 bases between. CDR1 LNHDA and CDR2 SQIVND come from the germline V gene (reference sequence). CDR3 DNA sequence: TGTGCCAGTAGTATTTGGGGAGGAGAGACCCAGTACTTC. Amino acids: CASSIWGGETQYF.

The table lists this clone with a few counts. The rearrangement links TRBV7-6 to TRBJ1-5; 10 bases are a match to TRBD1. J was trimmed by 6 bases and V by 4 bases; bases with no gene match: 6. This CDR3 has 15 residues. The germline V gene has CDR1 SGHVS and CDR2 FNYEAQ. CDR3 bases: TGTGCCAGCAGCTCGACAGGGGGCGTGGGTCAGCCCCAGCATTTT. Translating it yields CASSSTGGVGQPQHF.

This clone has more than one count but fewer than ten. This rearrangement joins TRBV9 to TRBJ2-7; 10 positions match TRBD1. The CDR3 spans 14 residues. V was pared by 5 bases and J by 4 bases, with 6 bases of the junction left unmatched. Germline CDR1 is SGDLS and CDR2 is YYNGEE. The CDR3 sequence: CASRGTGVSYEQYF. CDR3 DNA sequence: TGTGCCAGCAGAGGGACAGGGGTATCATACGAGCAGTACTTC. The full variable domain, with the rest looked up from reference TRBV9 and TRBJ2-7, is DSGVTQTPKHLITATGQRVTLRCSPRSGDLSVYWYQQSLDQGLQFLIQYYNGEERAKGNILERFSAQQFPDLHSELNLSSLELGDSALYFCASRGTGVSYEQYFGPGTRLTVT.

In its sample, this clone was seen a few times. This is likely a read error, given that the CDR3 carries no conserved phenylalanine or tryptophan at its end. The DNA is left out, because the CDR3 cannot be placed on it with certainty; the CDR3 is given as TCRdb lists it. The gene calls are TRBV10-3 and TRBJ2-3. The CDR3 extends over 12 residues, inclusive of both ends. The germline V gene encodes CDR1 ENHRY and CDR2 SYGVKD. The CDR3 spells CAISGDPDTQYX.

By frequency in the sample, this clone is large. The genes are TRBV15 and TRBJ2-7; D perhaps matches TRBD1 (6 bases). Germline-derived CDR1 and CDR2 are LNHNV and YYDKDF (reference sequence). V lost 0 bases and J 2 bases, leaving 11 bases between the germline ends. The CDR3 runs to 15 residues. The CDR3 DNA reads as TGTGCCACCAGCAGAGATCGCAGGGGAACCTACGAGCAGTACTTC. This gives the protein CATSRDRRGTYEQYF.

This clone was counted between two and nine times. The chain combines TRBV19 with TRBJ2-4, with D tentatively TRBD2 (6 bases). V lost 0 bases and J 0 bases, leaving 12 bases between the germline ends. CDR1 and CDR2 from the germline V gene are LNHDA and SQIVND (reference sequence). This CDR3 has 17 residues. The CDR3 is CASSIDQEGIAKNIQYF. CDR3 DNA sequence: TGTGCCAGTAGTATAGATCAGGAGGGAATAGCCAAAAACATTCAGTACTTC.

The V call is TRBV4-1, the J call TRBJ1-5; 7 bases align to TRBD1. Germline CDR1 reads MGHRA; CDR2 reads YSYEKL. V gave up 4 bases and J gave up 0 bases; unmatched junction bases: 15. This CDR3 contains 19 residues. CDR3 residues: CASSPQPPGTVLSNQPQHF. The CDR3 region has the DNA TGCGCCAGCAGCCCCCAGCCGCCCGGGACAGTCCTTAGCAATCAGCCCCAGCATTTT.

CDR3 DNA: TGTGCCATCAGTGAGGGGACTAGCGGGAGGTCCAAGTTCTTC. Amino acid sequence: CAISEGTSGRSKFF. The rearrangement joins TRBV10-3 to TRBJ2-1; 15 bases match TRBD2. This CDR3 comprises 14 residues. The trim removed 2 bases at V and 14 bases at J, leaving 4 bases unmatched. Germline V gene sequence: CDR1 ENHRY, CDR2 SYGVKD.

This clone was detected only a few times. The V call is TRBV11-3, the J call TRBJ2-1; 7 bases are shared with TRBD1. Per germline, CDR1 SGHNT and CDR2 YENEEA. This CDR3 has 15 residues. V lost 2 bases to trimming and J lost 4 bases; unmatched junction nucleotides: 5. CDR3 residues: CASSLYGTEYNEQFF. The CDR3 DNA is TGTGCCAGCAGCTTATACGGGACAGAATACAATGAGCAGTTCTTC.

V usage is TRBV30 and J usage is TRBJ1-2; D gene unclear. The CDR3 is made up of 14 amino acids. Germline V gives CDR1 GTSNPN, CDR2 SVGIG (reference sequence). Trimming removed 2 bases at V and 7 bases at J, with 17 bases between. CDR3 in DNA: TGTGCCTGGAGTAAAGAGCGAAGGGTGGGTGGCTACACCTTC. This gives the protein CAWSKERRVGGYTF.

This clone showed up just a few times. The chain combines TRBV11-3 with TRBJ2-3; tentatively, D is TRBD2 (6 bases). The CDR3 runs to 15 residues. Between the trimmed V and J ends, which lost 4 bases and 0 bases, there was a span of 11 bases. CDR1 and CDR2 from the germline V gene are SGHNT and YENEEA. The CDR3 DNA sequence: TGTGCCAGCAGCTGGGGACTTTCCAGCACAGATACGCAGTATTTT. It yields the protein CASSWGLSSTDTQYF.

This clone was counted a few times. V gene TRBV28 combines with J gene TRBJ1-1; TRBD1 matches at 10 bases. V dropped 2 bases and J dropped 4; count of bases not matched to a gene: 10. Germline values: CDR1 MDHEN, CDR2 SYDVKM. The CDR3 runs 17 residues. CDR3: CASSLRGQGSLSTEAFF. The CDR3 DNA sequence: TGTGCCAGCAGTTTACGGGGACAGGGGAGTCTGAGCACTGAAGCTTTCTTT. The variable domain in full, completed from reference TRBV28 and TRBJ1-1, reads DVKVTQSSRYLVKRTGEKVFLECVQDMDHENMFWYRQDPGLGLRLIYFSYDVKMKEKGDIPEGYSVSREKKERFSLILESASTNQTSMYLCASSLRGQGSLSTEAFFGQGTRLTVV.

The chain combines TRBV28 with TRBJ1-3; 12 bases map to TRBD1. Germline V CDR1 and CDR2: MDHEN, SYDVKM. The CDR3 spans 15 residues. The ends lost 2 bases at V and 8 bases at J; junction bases unmatched: 4. CDR3 bases: TGTGCCAGCAGTTTAGGGGGACAGGGGGCGTACACCATATATTTT. This sequence encodes CASSLGGQGAYTIYF. Together with reference TRBV28 and TRBJ1-3, the CDR3 gives the full variable domain: DVKVTQSSRYLVKRTGEKVFLECVQDMDHENMFWYRQDPGLGLRLIYFSYDVKMKEKGDIPEGYSVSREKKERFSLILESASTNQTSMYLCASSLGGQGAYTIYFGEGSWLTVV.

The genes are TRBV19 and TRBJ2-1, with 8 bases lining up with TRBD2. The CDR3 is 15 amino acids. Per the germline V gene, CDR1 is LNHDA and CDR2 is SQIVND (reference sequence). The V gene end was trimmed by 0 bases and the J gene end by 6 bases; junction bases not matched to a gene: 4. The chain's CDR3 is CASSIEREGANEQFF. The CDR3 nucleotides are TGTGCCAGTAGTATAGAACGGGAGGGTGCCAATGAGCAGTTCTTC.

This clone has just a few counts. The chain uses TRBV11-3 and TRBJ1-2; TRBD1 matches at 11 bases. The CDR3 consists of 17 residues. Germline trimming cut 4 bases from V and 4 bases from J; bases unmatched to any gene: 11. Germline lookup yields CDR1 SGHNT and CDR2 YENEEA. This CDR3 is CASSSPDRGRLGYGYTF. Written as DNA, the CDR3 is TGTGCCAGCAGCTCCCCGGACAGGGGGCGGTTAGGCTATGGCTACACCTTC.